Sequencing of this T cell receptor (beta chain) was carried out in a study of blood T cell repertoires in COVID-19. Study background: COVID-19 samples, acute and convalescent, were from the United States, Italy and Spain. PBMCs, B-cell-depleted T cells, or T cells provided the cDNA or gDNA that made up the material.

Profiled with immunoSEQ multiplex PCR; TCRdb holds only in-frame clones, not every one. This sample has some 250,000 clones, with around four fifths found just once. Germline CDR1 and CDR2: MDHEN and SYDVKM. The CDR3 contains 14 residues. J gave up 3 bases and V 6 bases, and 4 bases lay outside the gene matches. The receptor's source is a man under 40 who had recovered from COVID-19. Material: peripheral blood. The chain is built from TRBV28 and TRBJ1-4; 7 nucleotides align to TRBD1. The CDR3 sequence is CASRDRASNEKLFF. The CDR3, as DNA: TGTGCCAGCAGAGACAGGGCTTCTAATGAAAAACTGTTTTTT.